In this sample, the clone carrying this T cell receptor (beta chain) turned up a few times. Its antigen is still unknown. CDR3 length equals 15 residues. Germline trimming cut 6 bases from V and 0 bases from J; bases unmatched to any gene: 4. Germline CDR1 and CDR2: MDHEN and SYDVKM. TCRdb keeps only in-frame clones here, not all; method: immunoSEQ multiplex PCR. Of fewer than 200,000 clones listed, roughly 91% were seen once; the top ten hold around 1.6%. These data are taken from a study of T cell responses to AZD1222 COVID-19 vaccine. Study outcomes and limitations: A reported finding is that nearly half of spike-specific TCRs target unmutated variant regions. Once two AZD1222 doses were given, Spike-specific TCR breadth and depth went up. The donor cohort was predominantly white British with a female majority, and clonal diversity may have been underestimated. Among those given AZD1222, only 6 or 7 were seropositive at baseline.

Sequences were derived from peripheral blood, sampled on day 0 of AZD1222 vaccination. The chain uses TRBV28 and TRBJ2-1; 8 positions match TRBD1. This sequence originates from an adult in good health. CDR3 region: CASSPTGVSYNEQFF. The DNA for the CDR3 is TGTGCCAGCAGCCCGACAGGGGTCTCCTACAATGAGCAGTTCTTC.